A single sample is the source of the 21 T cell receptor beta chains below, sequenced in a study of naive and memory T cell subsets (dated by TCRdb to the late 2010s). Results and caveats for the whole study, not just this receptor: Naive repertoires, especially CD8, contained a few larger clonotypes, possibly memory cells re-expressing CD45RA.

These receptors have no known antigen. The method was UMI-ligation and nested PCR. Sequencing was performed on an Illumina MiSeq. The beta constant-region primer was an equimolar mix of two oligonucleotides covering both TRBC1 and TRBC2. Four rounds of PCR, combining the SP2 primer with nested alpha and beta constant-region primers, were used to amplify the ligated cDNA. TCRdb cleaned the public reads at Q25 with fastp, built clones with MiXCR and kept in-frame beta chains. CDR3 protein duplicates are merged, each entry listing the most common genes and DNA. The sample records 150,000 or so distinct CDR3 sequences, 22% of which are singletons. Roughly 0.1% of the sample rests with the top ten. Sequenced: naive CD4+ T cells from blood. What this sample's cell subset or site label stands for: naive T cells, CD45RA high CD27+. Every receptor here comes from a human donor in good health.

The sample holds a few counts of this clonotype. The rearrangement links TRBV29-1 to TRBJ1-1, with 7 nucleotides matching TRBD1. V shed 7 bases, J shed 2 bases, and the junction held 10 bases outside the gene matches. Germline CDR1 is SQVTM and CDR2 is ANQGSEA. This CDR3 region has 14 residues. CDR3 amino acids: CSASKTGINTEAFF. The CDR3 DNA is TGCAGCGCCTCCAAGACAGGGATTAACACTGAAGCTTTCTTT. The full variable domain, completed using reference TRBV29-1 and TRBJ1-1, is SAVISQKPSRDICQRGTSLTIQCQVDSQVTMMFWYRQQPGQSLTLIATANQGSEATYESGFVIDKFPISRPNLTFSTLTVSNMSPEDSSIYLCSASKTGINTEAFFGQGTRLTVV.

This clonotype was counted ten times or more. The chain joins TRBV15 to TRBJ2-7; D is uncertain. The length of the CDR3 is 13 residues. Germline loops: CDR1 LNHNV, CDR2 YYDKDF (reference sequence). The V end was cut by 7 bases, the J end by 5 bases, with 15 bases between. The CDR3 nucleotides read TGTGCCACCATCAACTCCTACAGCAACGAGCAGTACTTC. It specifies CATINSYSNEQYF. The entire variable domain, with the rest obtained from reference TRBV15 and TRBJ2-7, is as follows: DAMVIQNPRYQVTQFGKPVTLSCSQTLNHNVMYWYQQKSSQAPKLLFHYYDKDFNNEADTPDNFQSRRPNTSFCFLDIRSPGLGDTAMYLCATINSYSNEQYFGPGTRLTVT.

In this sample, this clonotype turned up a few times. CDR3 loop: CSAIRVMGAEAFF. In DNA form, the CDR3 reads TGCAGTGCTATAAGGGTGATGGGCGCTGAAGCTTTCTTT. The chain combines TRBV20-1 with TRBJ1-1, with unresolved D. V lost 4 bases, J lost 6 bases, and 15 bases lay in between. This CDR3 contains 13 residues. The V gene's germline CDR1 is DFQATT and CDR2 SNEGSKA (reference sequence).

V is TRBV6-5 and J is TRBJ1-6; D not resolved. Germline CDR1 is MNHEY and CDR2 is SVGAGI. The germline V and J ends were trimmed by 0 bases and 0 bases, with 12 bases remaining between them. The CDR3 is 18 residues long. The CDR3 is CASSYSIAGSSYNSPLHF. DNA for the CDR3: TGTGCCAGCAGTTACTCGATAGCAGGAAGCTCCTATAATTCACCCCTCCACTTT.

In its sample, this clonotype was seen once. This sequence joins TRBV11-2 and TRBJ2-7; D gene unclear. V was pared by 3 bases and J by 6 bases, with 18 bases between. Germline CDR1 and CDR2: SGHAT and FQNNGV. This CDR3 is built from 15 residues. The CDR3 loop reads CASSLSHHLRVEQYF. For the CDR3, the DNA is TGTGCCAGCAGCTTGTCCCACCACCTACGTGTCGAGCAGTACTTC.

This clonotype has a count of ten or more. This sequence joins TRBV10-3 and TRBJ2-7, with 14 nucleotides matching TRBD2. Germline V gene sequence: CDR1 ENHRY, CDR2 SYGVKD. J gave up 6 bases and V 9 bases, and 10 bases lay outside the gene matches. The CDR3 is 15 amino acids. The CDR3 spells CAMRGTSGSGGEQYF. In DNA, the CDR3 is TGTGCCATGCGTGGGACTAGCGGGAGTGGAGGCGAGCAGTACTTC.

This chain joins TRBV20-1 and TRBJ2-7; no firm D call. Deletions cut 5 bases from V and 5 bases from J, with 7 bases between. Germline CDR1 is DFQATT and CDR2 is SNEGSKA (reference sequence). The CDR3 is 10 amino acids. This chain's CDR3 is CSASIHEQYF. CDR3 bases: TGCAGTGCTTCAATCCACGAGCAGTACTTC.

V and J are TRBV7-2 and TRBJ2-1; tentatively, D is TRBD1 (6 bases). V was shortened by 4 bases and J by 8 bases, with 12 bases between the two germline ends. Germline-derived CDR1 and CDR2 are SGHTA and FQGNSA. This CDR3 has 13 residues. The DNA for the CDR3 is TGTGCCAGCAGCTCCAACAACAGGGATGAGCAGTTCTTC. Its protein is CASSSNNRDEQFF.

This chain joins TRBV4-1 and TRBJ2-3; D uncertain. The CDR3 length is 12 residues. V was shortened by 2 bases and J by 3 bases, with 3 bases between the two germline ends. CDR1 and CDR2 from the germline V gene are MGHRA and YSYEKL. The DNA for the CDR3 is TGCGCCAGCAGCCAACTAACAGATACGCAGTATTTT. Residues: CASSQLTDTQYF.

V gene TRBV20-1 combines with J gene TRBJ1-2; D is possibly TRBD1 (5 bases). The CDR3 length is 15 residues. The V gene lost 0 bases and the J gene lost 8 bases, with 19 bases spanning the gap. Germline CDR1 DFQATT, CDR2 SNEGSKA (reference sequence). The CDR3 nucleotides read TGCAGTGCTAGAGATGGTCGGGGGGAACTGAAAGGCTACACCTTC. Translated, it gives CSARDGRGELKGYTF.

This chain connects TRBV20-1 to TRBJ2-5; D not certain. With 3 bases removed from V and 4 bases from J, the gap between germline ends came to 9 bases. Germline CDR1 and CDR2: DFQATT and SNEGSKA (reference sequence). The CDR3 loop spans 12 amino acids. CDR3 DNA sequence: TGCAGTGCTAGGACCGAGCGAGAGACCCAGTACTTC. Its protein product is CSARTERETQYF.

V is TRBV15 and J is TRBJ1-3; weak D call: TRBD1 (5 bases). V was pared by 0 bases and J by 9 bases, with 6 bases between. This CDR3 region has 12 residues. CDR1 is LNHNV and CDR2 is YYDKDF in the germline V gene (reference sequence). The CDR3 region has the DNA TGTGCCACCAGCAGAGATAGGGGCACCATATATTTT. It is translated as CATSRDRGTIYF.

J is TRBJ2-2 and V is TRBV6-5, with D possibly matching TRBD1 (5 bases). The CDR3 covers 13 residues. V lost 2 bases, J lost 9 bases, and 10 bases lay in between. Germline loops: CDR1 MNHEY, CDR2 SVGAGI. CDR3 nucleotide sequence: TGTGCCAGCAGTTACCTACAGGTCTGGGAGCTGTTTTTT. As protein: CASSYLQVWELFF.

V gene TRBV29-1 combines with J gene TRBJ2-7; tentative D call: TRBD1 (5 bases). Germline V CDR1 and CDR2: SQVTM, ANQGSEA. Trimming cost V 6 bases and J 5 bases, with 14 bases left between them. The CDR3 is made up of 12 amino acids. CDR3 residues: CSVARGQDEQYF. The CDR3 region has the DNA TGCAGCGTCGCTAGGGGCCAGGACGAGCAGTACTTC.

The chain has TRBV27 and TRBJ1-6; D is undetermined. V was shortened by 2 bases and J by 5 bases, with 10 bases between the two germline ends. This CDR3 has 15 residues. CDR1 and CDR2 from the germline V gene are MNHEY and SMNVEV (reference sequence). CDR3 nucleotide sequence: TGTGCCAGCAGTTTAACGGCGTCTCATAATTCACCCCTCCACTTT. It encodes CASSLTASHNSPLHF.

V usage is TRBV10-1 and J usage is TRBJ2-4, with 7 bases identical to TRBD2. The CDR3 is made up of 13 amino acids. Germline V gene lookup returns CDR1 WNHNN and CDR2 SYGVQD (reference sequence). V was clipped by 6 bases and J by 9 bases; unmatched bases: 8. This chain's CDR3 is CASSLTSDGIQYF. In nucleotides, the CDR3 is TGCGCCAGCAGCCTAACTAGCGACGGCATTCAGTACTTC.

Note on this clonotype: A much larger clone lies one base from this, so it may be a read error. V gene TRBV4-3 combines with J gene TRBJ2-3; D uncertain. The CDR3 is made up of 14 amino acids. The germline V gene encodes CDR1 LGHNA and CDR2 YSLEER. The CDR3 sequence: CASSQERSIDTQYF. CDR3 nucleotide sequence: TGCGCCAGCAGCCAAGAGCGGAGCATAGATACGCAGTATTTT.

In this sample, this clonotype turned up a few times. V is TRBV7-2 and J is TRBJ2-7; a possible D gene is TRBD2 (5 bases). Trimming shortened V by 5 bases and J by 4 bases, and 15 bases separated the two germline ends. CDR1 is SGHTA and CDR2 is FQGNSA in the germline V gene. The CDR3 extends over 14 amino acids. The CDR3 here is CASSPLHSGYEQYF. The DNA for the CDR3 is TGTGCCAGCAGCCCTTTACATTCGGGGTACGAGCAGTACTTC. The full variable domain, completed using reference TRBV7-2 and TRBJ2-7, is GAGVSQSPSNKVTEKGKDVELRCDPISGHTALYWYRQSLGQGLEFLIYFQGNSAPDKSGLPSDRFSAERTGGSVSTLTIQRTQQEDSAVYLCASSPLHSGYEQYFGPGTRLTVT.

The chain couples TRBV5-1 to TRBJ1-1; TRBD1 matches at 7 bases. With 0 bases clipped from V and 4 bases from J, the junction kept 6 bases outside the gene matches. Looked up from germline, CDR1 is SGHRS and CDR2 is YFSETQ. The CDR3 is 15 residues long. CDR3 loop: CASSLEVTGTTEAFF. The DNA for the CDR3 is TGCGCCAGCAGCTTGGAGGTGACAGGGACCACTGAAGCTTTCTTT.

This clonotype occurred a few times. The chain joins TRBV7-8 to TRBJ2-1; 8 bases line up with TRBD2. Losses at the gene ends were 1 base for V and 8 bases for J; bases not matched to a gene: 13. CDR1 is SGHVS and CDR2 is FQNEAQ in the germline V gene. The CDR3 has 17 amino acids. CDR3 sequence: CASSLGFGPMTSDEQFF. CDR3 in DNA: TGTGCCAGCAGCTTAGGCTTTGGGCCTATGACTAGCGATGAGCAGTTCTTC.

The CDR3 here is CASSLSNQPQHF. The DNA of the CDR3 is TGTGCCAGCAGCTTGAGCAATCAGCCCCAGCATTTT. V and J are TRBV7-9 and TRBJ1-5; no clear D. Per the germline V gene, CDR1 is SEHNR and CDR2 is FQNEAQ (reference sequence). The germline V and J ends were trimmed by 3 bases and 1 base, with 1 base remaining between them. The CDR3 is 12 amino acids.